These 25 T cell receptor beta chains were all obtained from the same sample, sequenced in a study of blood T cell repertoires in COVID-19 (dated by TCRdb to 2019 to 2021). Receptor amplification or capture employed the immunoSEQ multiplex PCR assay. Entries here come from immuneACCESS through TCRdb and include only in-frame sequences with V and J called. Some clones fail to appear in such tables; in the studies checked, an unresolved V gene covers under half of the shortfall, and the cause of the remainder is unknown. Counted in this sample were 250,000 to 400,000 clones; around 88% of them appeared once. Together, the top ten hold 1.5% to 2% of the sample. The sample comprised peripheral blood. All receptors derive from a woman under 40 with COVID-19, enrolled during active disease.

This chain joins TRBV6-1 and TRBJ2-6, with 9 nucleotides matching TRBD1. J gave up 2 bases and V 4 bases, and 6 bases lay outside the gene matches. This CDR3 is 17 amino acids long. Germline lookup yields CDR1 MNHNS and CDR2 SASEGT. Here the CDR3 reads CASSAWDRDPGANVLTF. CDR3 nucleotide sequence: TGTGCCAGCAGTGCCTGGGACAGGGACCCTGGGGCCAACGTCCTGACTTTC.

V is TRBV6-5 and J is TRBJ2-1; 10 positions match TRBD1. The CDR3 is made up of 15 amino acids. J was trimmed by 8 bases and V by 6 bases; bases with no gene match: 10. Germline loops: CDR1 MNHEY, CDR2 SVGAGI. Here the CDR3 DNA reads TGTGCCAGCAGACAAGGGGGGACAGGGGCCTATGAGCAGTTCTTC. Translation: CASRQGGTGAYEQFF.

The CDR3 nucleotides are TGTGCCAGCAGCCCAGACAGGATCCAAACTAACTATGGCTACACCTTC. Translation: CASSPDRIQTNYGYTF. The chain uses TRBV11-2 and TRBJ1-2; D may be TRBD1 (6 bases). CDR3 length: 16 residues. Germline CDR1 is SGHAT and CDR2 is FQNNGV. V dropped 5 bases and J dropped 0 bases, with 16 bases sitting between them.

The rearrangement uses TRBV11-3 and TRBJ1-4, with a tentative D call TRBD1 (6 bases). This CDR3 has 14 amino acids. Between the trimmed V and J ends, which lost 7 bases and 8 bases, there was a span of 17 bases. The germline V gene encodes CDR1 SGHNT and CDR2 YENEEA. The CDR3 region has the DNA TGTGCCAGCACCCGACAGGTTTTGCGGGAAAAACTGTTTTTT. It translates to CASTRQVLREKLFF.

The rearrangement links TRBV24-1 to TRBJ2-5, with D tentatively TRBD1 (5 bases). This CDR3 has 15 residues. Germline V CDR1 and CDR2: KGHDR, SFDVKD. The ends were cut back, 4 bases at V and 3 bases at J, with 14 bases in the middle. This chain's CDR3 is CATSDHSPGKETQYF. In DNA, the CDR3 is TGTGCCACCAGTGACCACAGTCCAGGGAAAGAGACCCAGTACTTC.

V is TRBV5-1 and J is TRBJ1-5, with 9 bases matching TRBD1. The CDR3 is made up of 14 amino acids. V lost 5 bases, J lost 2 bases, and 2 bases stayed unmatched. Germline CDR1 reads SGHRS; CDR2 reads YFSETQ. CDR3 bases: TGCGCCAGCAGTTGGACAGGGGGCAATCAGCCCCAGCATTTT. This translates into CASSWTGGNQPQHF.

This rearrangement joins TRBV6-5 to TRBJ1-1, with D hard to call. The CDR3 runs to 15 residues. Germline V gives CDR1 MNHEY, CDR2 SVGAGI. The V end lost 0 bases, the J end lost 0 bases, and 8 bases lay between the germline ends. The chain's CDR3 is CASSYSYGVNTEAFF. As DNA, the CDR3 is TGTGCCAGCAGTTACTCGTACGGGGTGAACACTGAAGCTTTCTTT.

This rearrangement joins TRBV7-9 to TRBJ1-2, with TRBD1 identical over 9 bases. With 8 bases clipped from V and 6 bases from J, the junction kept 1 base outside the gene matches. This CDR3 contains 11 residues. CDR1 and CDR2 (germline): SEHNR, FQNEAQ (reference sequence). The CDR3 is CASGTGHGYTF. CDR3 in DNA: TGTGCCAGCGGGACAGGGCATGGCTACACCTTC.

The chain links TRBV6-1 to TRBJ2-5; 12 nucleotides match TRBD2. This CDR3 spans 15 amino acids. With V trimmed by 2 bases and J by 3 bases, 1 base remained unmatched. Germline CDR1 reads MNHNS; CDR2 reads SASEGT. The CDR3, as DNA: TGTGCCAGCAGTGAATGGACTAGCGGGGAAGAGACCCAGTACTTC. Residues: CASSEWTSGEETQYF.

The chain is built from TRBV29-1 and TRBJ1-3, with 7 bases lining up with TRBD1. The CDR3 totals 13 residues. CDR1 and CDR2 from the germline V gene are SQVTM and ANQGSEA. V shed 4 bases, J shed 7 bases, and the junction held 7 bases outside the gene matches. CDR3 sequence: CSVVVGGRNTIYF. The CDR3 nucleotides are TGCAGCGTTGTGGTAGGGGGCCGGAACACCATATATTTT.

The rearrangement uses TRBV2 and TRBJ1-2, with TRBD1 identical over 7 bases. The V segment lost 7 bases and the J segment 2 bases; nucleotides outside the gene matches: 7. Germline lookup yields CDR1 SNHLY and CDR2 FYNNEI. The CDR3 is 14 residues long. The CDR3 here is CASNPDRNNYGYTF. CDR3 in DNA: TGTGCCAGCAACCCGGACAGGAACAACTATGGCTACACCTTC.

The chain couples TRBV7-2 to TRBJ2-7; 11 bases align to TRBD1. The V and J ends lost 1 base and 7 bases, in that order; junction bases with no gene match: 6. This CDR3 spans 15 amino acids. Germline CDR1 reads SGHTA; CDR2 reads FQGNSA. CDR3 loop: CASSLEGTGGREQYF. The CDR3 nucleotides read TGTGCCAGCAGCTTAGAAGGGACAGGGGGTCGAGAGCAGTACTTC.

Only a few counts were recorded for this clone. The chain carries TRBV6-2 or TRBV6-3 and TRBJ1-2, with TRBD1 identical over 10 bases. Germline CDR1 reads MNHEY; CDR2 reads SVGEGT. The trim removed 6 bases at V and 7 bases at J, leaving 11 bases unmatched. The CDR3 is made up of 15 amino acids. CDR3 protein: CASSRTGQGMSGYTF. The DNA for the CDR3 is TGTGCCAGCAGCCGAACGGGACAGGGGATGAGTGGCTACACCTTC.

Here the CDR3 DNA reads TGCAGCGTTGATTGGGGGGGGCCCTCCTACAATGAGCAGTTCTTC. Translating gives CSVDWGGPSYNEQFF. V and J are TRBV29-1 and TRBJ2-1, with TRBD2 as a possible D gene (7 bases). Trimming left V 3 bases short and J 0 bases short, with 12 bases between. The germline CDR1 and CDR2 sequences are SQVTM and ANQGSEA. The CDR3 totals 15 residues.

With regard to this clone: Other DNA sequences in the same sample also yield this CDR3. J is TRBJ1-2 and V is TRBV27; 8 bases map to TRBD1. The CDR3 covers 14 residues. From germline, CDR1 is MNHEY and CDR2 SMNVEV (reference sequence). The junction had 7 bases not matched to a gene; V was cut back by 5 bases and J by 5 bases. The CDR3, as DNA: TGTGCCAGCAGTCCAGGACAGGGCCTTTATGGCTACACCTTC. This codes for CASSPGQGLYGYTF.

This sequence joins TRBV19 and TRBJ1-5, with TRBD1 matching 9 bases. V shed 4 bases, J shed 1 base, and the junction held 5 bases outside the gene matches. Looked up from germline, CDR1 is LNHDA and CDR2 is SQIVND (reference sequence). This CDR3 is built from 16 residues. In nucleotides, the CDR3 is TGTGCCAGTAGTAGACAGGGGGTTTGGAGCAATCAGCCCCAGCATTTT. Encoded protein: CASSRQGVWSNQPQHF.

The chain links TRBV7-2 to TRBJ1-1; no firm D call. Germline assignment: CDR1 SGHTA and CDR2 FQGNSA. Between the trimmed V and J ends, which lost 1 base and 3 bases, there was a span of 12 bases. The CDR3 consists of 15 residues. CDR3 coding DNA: TGTGCCAGCAGCTTAGAGAGGGTACGGGACACTGAAGCTTTCTTT. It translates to CASSLERVRDTEAFF.

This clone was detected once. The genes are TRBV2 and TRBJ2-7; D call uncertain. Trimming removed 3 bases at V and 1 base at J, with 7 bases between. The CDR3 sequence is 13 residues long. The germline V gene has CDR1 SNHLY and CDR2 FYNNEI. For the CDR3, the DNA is TGTGCCAGCAGTGAGGAACAGTCCTACGAGCAGTACTTC. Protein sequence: CASSEEQSYEQYF.

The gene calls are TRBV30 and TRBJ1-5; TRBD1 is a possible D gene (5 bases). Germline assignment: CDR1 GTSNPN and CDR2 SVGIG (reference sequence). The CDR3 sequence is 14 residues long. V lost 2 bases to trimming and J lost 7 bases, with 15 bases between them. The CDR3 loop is CAWSRTHPGQPQHF. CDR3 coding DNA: TGTGCCTGGAGTAGGACACACCCCGGGCAGCCCCAGCATTTT.

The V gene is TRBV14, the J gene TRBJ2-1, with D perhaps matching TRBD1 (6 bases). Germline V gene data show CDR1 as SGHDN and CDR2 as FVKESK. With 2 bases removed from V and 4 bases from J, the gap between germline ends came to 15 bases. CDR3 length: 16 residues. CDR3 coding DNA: TGTGCCAGCAGCCAATCAGGGTGGGGGCTATACAATGAGCAGTTCTTC. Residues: CASSQSGWGLYNEQFF.

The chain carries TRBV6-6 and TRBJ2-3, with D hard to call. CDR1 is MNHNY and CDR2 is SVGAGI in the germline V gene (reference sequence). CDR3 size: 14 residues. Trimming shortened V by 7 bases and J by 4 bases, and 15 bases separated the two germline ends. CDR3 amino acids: CASTQKSAADTQYF. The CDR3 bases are TGTGCCAGCACCCAAAAAAGCGCGGCAGATACGCAGTATTTT.

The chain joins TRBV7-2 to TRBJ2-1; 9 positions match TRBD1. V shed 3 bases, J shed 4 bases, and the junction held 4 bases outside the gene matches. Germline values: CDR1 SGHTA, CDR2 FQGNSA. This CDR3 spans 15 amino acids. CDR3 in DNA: TGTGCCAGCAGCTTGGTGGGACAGGGATACAATGAGCAGTTCTTC. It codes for CASSLVGQGYNEQFF.

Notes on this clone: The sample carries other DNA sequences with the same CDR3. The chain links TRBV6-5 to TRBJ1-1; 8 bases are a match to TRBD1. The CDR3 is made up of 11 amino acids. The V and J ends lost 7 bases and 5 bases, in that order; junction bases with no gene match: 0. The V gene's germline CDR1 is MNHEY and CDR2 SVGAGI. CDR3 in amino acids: CASNRGTEAFF. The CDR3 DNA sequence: TGTGCCAGCAACAGGGGGACTGAAGCTTTCTTT.

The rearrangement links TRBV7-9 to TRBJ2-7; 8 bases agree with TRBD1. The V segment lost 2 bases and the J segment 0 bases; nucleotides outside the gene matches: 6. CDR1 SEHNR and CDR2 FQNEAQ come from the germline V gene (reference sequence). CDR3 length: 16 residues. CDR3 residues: CASSLLGQGSSYEQYF. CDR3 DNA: TGTGCCAGCAGCTTACTCGGACAGGGCAGCTCCTACGAGCAGTACTTC.

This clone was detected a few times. CDR3 bases: TGTGCCAGCAACTCGCCAGGGGTTGACTATGGCTACACCTTC. Translation gives CASNSPGVDYGYTF. The J gene is TRBJ1-2, the V gene TRBV21-1; the table calls TRBD1, which could not be checked here. TRBV21-1 is flagged as a pseudogene. CDR3 length: 14 amino acids.